This TCR beta chain is from a study of blood T cell repertoires in COVID-19. The overall study: There were acute and convalescent COVID-19 samples, and they came from the United States, Italy and Spain. T cells, B-cell-depleted T cells, or PBMCs provided the cDNA or gDNA that served as material.

How the authors handled the data: Quantification of nucleated cells was approximated via reference gene primer amplification. TCRdb keeps only in-frame clones here, not all; method: immunoSEQ multiplex PCR. From that table come the V and J calls and clone size; the DNA was used to work out D and trimming. The sample comprises under 140,000 clones, more than 75% of which are singletons, and around 3% rests with the top ten. In its sample, this clone was seen once. V lost 4 bases and J 7 bases, leaving 11 bases between the germline ends. CDR1 and CDR2 from the germline V gene are MDHEN and SYDVKM. The CDR3 covers 14 residues.

The clonotype was recovered from a woman aged 45-59 years with acute or convalescent COVID-19. The sequenced material came from peripheral blood. The chain combines TRBV28 with TRBJ1-6; TRBD1 might be the D (5 bases). The CDR3 region has the DNA TGTGCCAGCAGTTCCATCCGGGGGAATTCACCCCTCCACTTT. It specifies CASSSIRGNSPLHF.